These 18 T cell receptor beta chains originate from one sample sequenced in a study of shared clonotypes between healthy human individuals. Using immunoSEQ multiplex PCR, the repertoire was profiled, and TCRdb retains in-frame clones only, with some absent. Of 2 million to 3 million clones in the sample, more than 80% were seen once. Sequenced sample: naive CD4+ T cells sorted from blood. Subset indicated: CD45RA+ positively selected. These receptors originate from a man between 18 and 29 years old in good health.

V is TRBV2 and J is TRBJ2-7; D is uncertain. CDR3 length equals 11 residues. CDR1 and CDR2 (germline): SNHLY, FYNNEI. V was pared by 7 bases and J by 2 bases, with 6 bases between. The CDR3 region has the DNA TGTGCCAGCACCAAAGCCTACGAGCAGTACTTC. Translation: CASTKAYEQYF.

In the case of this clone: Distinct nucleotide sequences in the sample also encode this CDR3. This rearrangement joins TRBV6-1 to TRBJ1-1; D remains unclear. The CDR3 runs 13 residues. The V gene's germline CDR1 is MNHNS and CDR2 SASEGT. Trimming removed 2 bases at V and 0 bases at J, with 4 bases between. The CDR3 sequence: CASSEIMNTEAFF. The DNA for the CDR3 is TGTGCCAGCAGTGAAATAATGAACACTGAAGCTTTCTTT.

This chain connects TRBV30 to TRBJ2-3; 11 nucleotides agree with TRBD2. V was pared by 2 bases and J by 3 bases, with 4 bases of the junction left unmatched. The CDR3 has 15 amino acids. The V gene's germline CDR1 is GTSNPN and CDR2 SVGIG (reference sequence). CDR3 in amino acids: CAWSPLAGGTDTQYF. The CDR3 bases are TGTGCCTGGAGTCCCCTAGCGGGAGGTACAGATACGCAGTATTTT.

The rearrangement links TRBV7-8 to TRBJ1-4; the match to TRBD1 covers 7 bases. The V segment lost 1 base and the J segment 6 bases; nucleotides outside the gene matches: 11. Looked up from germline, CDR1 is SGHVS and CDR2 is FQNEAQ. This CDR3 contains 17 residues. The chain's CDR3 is CASSLGVQGGPHEKLFF. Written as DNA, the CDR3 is TGTGCCAGCAGCTTAGGGGTTCAAGGGGGCCCACATGAAAAACTGTTTTTT.

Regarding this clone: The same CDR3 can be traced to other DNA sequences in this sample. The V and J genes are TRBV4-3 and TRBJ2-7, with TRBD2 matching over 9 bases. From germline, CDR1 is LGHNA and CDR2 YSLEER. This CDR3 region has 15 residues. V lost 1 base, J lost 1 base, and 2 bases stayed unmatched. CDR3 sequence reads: CASSQGAGGSYEQYF. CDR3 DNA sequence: TGCGCCAGCAGCCAAGGAGCGGGAGGTTCCTACGAGCAGTACTTC.

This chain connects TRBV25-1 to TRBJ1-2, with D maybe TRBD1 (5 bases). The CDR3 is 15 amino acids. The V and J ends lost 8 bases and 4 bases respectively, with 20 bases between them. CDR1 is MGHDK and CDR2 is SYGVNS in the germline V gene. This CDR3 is CASRRGDGNSYGYTF. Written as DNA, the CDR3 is TGTGCCAGCCGTCGGGGGGACGGAAACTCCTATGGCTACACCTTC.

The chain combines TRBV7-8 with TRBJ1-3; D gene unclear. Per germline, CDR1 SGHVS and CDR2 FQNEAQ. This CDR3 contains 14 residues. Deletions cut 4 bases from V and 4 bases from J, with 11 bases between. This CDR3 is CASSSLRAGNTIYF. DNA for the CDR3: TGTGCCAGCAGCTCTTTGAGAGCAGGAAACACCATATATTTT.

CDR3 sequence: CASSPPGQGAAIGYTF. Written as DNA, the CDR3 is TGCGCCAGCAGCCCCCCCGGACAGGGGGCTGCTATTGGCTACACCTTC. V and J are TRBV4-1 and TRBJ1-2; TRBD1 agrees at 11 bases. CDR1 and CDR2 (germline): MGHRA, YSYEKL. Trimming at V came to 4 bases and at J to 7 bases, leaving 11 bases not matched to a gene. The CDR3 length is 16 residues.

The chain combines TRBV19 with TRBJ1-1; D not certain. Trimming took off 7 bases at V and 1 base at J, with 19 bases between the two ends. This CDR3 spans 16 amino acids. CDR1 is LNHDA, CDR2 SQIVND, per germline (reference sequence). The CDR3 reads CASTLEVGMGNTEAFF. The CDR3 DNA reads TGTGCCAGTACCCTGGAGGTGGGAATGGGGAACACTGAAGCTTTCTTT.

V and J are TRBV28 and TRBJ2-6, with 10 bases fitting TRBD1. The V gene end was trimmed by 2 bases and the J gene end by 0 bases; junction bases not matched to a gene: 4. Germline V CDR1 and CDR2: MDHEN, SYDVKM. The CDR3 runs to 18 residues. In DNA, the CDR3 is TGTGCCAGCAGTTTAGTGGGACAGGGGATCTCTGGGGCCAACGTCCTGACTTTC. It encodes CASSLVGQGISGANVLTF.

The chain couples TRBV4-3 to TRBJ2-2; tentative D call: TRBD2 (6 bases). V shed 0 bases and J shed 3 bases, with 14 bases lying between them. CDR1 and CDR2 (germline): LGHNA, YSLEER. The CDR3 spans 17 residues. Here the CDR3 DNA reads TGCGCCAGCAGCCAAGATTTAGTAGCGGATGACACCGGGGAGCTGTTTTTT. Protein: CASSQDLVADDTGELFF.

In nucleotides, the CDR3 is TGTGCCAGCAGAAAGACAGGGTCGGGAACTGAAGCTTTCTTT. Translation gives CASRKTGSGTEAFF. The V gene is TRBV6-5, the J gene TRBJ1-1; 7 bases fit TRBD1. Germline loops: CDR1 MNHEY, CDR2 SVGAGI. The CDR3 is 14 residues long. J was trimmed by 5 bases and V by 6 bases; bases with no gene match: 9.

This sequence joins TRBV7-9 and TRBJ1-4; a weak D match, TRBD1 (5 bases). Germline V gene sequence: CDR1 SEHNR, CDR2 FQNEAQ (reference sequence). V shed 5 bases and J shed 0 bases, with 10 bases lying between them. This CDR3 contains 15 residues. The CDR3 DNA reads TGTGCCAGCAGCGTGAAAGGGGCAACTAATGAAAAACTGTTTTTT. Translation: CASSVKGATNEKLFF.

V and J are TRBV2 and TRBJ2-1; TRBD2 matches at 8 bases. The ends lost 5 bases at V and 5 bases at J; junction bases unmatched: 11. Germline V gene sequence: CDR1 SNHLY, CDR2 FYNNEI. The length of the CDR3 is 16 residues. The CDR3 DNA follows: TGTGCCAGCAGTCCCCGGGGGGGGCTCCTTAACAATGAGCAGTTCTTC. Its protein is CASSPRGGLLNNEQFF.

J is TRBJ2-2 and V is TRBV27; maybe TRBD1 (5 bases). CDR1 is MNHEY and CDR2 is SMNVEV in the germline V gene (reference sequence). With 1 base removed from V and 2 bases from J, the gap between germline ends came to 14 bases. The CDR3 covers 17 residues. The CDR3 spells CASSLLVGGQNTGELFF. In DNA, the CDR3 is TGTGCCAGCAGTTTATTGGTTGGCGGACAAAACACCGGGGAGCTGTTTTTT.

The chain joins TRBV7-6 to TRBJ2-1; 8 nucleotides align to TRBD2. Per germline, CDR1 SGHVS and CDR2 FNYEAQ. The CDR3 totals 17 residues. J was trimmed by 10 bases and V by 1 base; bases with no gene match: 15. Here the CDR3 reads CASSLGTGREGRGEQFF. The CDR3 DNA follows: TGTGCCAGCAGCTTAGGAACGGGACGGGAGGGACGTGGGGAGCAGTTCTTC.

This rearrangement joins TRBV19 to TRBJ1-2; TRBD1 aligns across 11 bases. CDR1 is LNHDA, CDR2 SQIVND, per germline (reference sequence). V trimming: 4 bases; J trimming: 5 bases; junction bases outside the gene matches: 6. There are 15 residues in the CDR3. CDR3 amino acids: CASSKWTGGWYGYTF. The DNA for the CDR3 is TGTGCCAGTAGTAAATGGACAGGGGGCTGGTATGGCTACACCTTC.

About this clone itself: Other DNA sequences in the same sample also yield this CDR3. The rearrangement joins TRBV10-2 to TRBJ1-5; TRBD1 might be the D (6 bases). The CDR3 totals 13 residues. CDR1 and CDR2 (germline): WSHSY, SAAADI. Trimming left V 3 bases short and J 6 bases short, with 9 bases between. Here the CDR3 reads CASSEQGGQPQHF. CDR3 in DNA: TGCGCCAGCAGTGAACAGGGCGGTCAGCCCCAGCATTTT.